Shown below are 28 T cell receptor beta chains from a single sample sequenced in a study of T cells in Graves' hyperthyroidism and ophthalmopathy. Researchers amplified the TCR beta CDR3 regions from RNA transcripts. First-round RT-PCR of the TCR CDR3 relied on the HTBI primer set. A single record per CDR3 protein comes from TCRdb applying MiXCR to the multiplex PCR reads. This sample carries about 640,000 distinct CDR3 sequences, 20% to 25% of them seen once, and the ten largest clones take under 35%. The sample taken for sequencing was blood. All receptors come from a man aged 30-40 years with Graves' ophthalmopathy.

A few counts support this clonotype. This chain connects TRBV29-1 to TRBJ2-1, with 7 bases aligning to TRBD2. Per the germline V gene, CDR1 is SQVTM and CDR2 is ANQGSEA. The trim removed 1 base at V and 9 bases at J, leaving 3 bases unmatched. The CDR3 consists of 12 residues. CDR3 nucleotide sequence: TGCAGCGTTGAAGGGGGCGGGGGTGAGCAGTTCTTC. Amino acids: CSVEGGGGEQFF.

The chain joins TRBV20-1 to TRBJ2-3; the match to TRBD1 covers 7 bases. Trimming removed 2 bases from V and 7 bases from J; junction bases left unmatched: 12. This CDR3 comprises 15 residues. Germline lookup yields CDR1 DFQATT and CDR2 SNEGSKA (reference sequence). CDR3 sequence reads: CSARSPDRDPYTQYF. The CDR3 nucleotides read TGCAGTGCTAGATCCCCTGACAGGGATCCATATACGCAGTATTTT.

This sequence joins TRBV10-3 and TRBJ2-2, with 7 bases lining up with TRBD1. Germline CDR1 reads ENHRY; CDR2 reads SYGVKD. The CDR3 contains 16 residues. Trimming cost V 2 bases and J 4 bases; bases outside gene matches: 7. CDR3: CAISEQGGLRTGELFF. The CDR3 nucleotides are TGTGCCATCAGTGAGCAAGGGGGCCTACGCACCGGGGAGCTGTTTTTT.

To note about this clonotype: The junction shows a germline mismatch at one end, possibly a read error. The genes are TRBV11-2 and TRBJ1-4; no definite D call. CDR1 is SGHAT and CDR2 is FQNNGV in the germline V gene. The CDR3 runs 14 residues. The CDR3 bases are TGTGCCAGCACCCTGCGGTACCCTAATGAAGAACTGTTTTTT. This encodes CASTLRYPNEELFF. The variable domain in full, with the rest retrieved from reference TRBV11-2 and TRBJ1-4, is EAGVAQSPRYKIIEKRQSVAFWCNPISGHATLYWYQQILGQGPKLLIQFQNNGVVDDSQLPKDRFSAERLKGVDSTLKIQPAKLEDSAVYLCASTLRYPNEELFFGSGTQLSVL.

This clonotype was counted at least ten times. This chain uses TRBV12-3 or TRBV12-4 with TRBJ1-5, with 8 bases that match TRBD1. The length of the CDR3 is 13 residues. After removal of 6 bases from V and 3 bases from J, the junction contained 1 base not matched to a gene. In DNA, the CDR3 is TGTGCCAGCAGCAGGGGGCCCAATCAGCCCCAGCATTTT. Translating it yields CASSRGPNQPQHF.

This clonotype was detected ten times or more. The V call is TRBV28, the J call TRBJ1-5, with D possibly matching TRBD1 (5 bases). Germline-derived CDR1 and CDR2 are MDHEN and SYDVKM. Trimming took off 8 bases at V and 6 bases at J, with 11 bases between the two ends. CDR3 length: 12 residues. The CDR3 sequence: CASRQGAQPQHF. The CDR3, as DNA: TGTGCCAGCCGGCAGGGCGCTCAGCCCCAGCATTTT.

Only a few counts were recorded for this clonotype. The chain links TRBV3-1 to TRBJ2-5; 8 bases fit TRBD1. V lost 0 bases and J lost 5; bases outside the gene matches: 5. Germline assignment: CDR1 LGHDT and CDR2 YNNKEL (reference sequence). The CDR3 length is 15 residues. The DNA for the CDR3 is TGTGCCAGCAGCCAAGAGTCAGGGGGCTTTGAGACCCAGTACTTC. Translated: CASSQESGGFETQYF.

This clonotype was seen more than once but under ten times. The CDR3 sequence: CASSKTGAEQYF. DNA for the CDR3: TGTGCCAGCAGCAAGACAGGGGCCGAGCAGTACTTC. The rearrangement uses TRBV5-5 and TRBJ2-7, with 8 bases aligning to TRBD1. Germline V gene data show CDR1 as SGHKS and CDR2 as YYEKEE (reference sequence). V trimming: 4 bases; J trimming: 6 bases; junction bases outside the gene matches: 3. The CDR3 has 12 residues.

The J gene is TRBJ1-4, the V gene TRBV19; D call uncertain. Trimming cost V 8 bases and J 5 bases, with 18 bases left between them. Germline V CDR1 and CDR2: LNHDA, SQIVND (reference sequence). This CDR3 is 15 amino acids long. The CDR3 nucleotides are TGTGCCAGTGGAGACGGTGGACGGCGGAATGAAAAACTGTTTTTT. Its protein is CASGDGGRRNEKLFF.

In its sample, this clonotype was seen many times. V and J are TRBV28 and TRBJ2-2; 7 nucleotides agree with TRBD1. CDR1 MDHEN and CDR2 SYDVKM come from the germline V gene. The CDR3 has 16 amino acids. V gave up 5 bases and J gave up 0 bases; unmatched junction bases: 6. The CDR3 spells CASSPGDSANTGELFF. The CDR3 DNA reads as TGTGCCAGCAGTCCCGGGGACAGCGCGAACACCGGGGAGCTGTTTTTT.

The chain has TRBV27 and TRBJ2-3; 10 bases are a match to TRBD2. The germline V gene encodes CDR1 MNHEY and CDR2 SMNVEV (reference sequence). The CDR3 loop spans 16 amino acids. Trimming removed 6 bases from V and 7 bases from J; junction bases left unmatched: 13. The CDR3 sequence: CASRERIAGGGHTQYF. DNA for the CDR3: TGTGCCAGCAGAGAAAGGATAGCGGGAGGAGGACATACGCAGTATTTT.

This clonotype was recorded many times. This rearrangement joins TRBV11-2 to TRBJ2-7; 7 nucleotides agree with TRBD1. Germline V gives CDR1 SGHAT, CDR2 FQNNGV. The V segment lost 6 bases and the J segment 4 bases; nucleotides outside the gene matches: 6. This CDR3 region has 13 residues. For the CDR3, the DNA is TGTGCCAGCAGAAAACAGGGGTCGTACGAGCAGTACTTC. Translating it yields CASRKQGSYEQYF.

This clonotype was observed a handful of times. The chain combines TRBV20-1 with TRBJ1-5, with D unresolved. Germline V lookup: CDR1 DFQATT, CDR2 SNEGSKA (reference sequence). The CDR3 totals 15 residues. The ends were cut back, 0 bases at V and 6 bases at J, with 15 bases in the middle. The CDR3 bases are TGCAGTGCTAGAGATCGGAGGTGGGAGGGTCAGCCCCAGCATTTT. This sequence encodes CSARDRRWEGQPQHF.

There are many counts of this clonotype. The chain combines TRBV28 with TRBJ1-1, with unresolved D. This CDR3 is 12 amino acids long. V lost 4 bases, J lost 1 base, and 4 bases lay in between. Germline lookup yields CDR1 MDHEN and CDR2 SYDVKM. The CDR3 is CASSYENTEAFF. The CDR3 DNA reads as TGTGCCAGCAGTTATGAGAACACTGAAGCTTTCTTT.

This clonotype was found once. The rearrangement uses TRBV28 and TRBJ2-3, with D possibly being TRBD2 (6 bases). The CDR3 consists of 14 residues. Between the trimmed V and J ends, which lost 4 bases and 2 bases, there was a span of 10 bases. Germline V gene data show CDR1 as MDHEN and CDR2 as SYDVKM. CDR3 protein: CASSSGSYTDTQYF. The CDR3 nucleotides are TGTGCCAGCAGTTCCGGGAGTTACACAGATACGCAGTATTTT.

This clonotype has ten or more counts. The chain employs TRBV5-1 and TRBJ1-4; tentative D call: TRBD1 (6 bases). This CDR3 contains 15 residues. The V gene lost 3 bases and the J gene lost 4 bases, with 13 bases spanning the gap. The germline CDR1 and CDR2 sequences are SGHRS and YFSETQ. The CDR3 DNA reads as TGCGCCAGCAGCTCTAAGACAGGCCTTAATGAAAAACTGTTTTTT. Translation gives CASSSKTGLNEKLFF.

This clonotype was seen a few times. The chain is built from TRBV5-6 and TRBJ2-5; TRBD1 is a possible D gene (6 bases). Deletions cut 4 bases from V and 3 bases from J, with 16 bases between. CDR3 length: 15 residues. Germline assignment: CDR1 SGHDT and CDR2 YYEEEE. CDR3 sequence: CASSQTGLGEETQYF. The CDR3 DNA follows: TGTGCCAGCAGCCAAACAGGGTTAGGGGAAGAGACCCAGTACTTC.

This clonotype was observed a handful of times. V usage is TRBV6-5 and J usage is TRBJ1-2; D call uncertain. Germline loops: CDR1 MNHEY, CDR2 SVGAGI. The CDR3 has 13 residues. Trimming removed 2 bases from V and 8 bases from J, with 12 bases in between. The CDR3 region has the DNA TGTGCCAGCAGTTACCGAGGGTTCGAGGGCTACACCTTC. It codes for CASSYRGFEGYTF.

This chain links TRBV7-9 with TRBJ2-1; 7 bases line up with TRBD2. In germline, CDR1 is SEHNR, CDR2 FQNEAQ (reference sequence). This CDR3 comprises 15 residues. Trimming removed 3 bases from V and 3 bases from J; junction bases left unmatched: 5. As DNA, the CDR3 is TGTGCCAGCAGCTTCGCGGGAGCGCGCTACAATGAGCAGTTCTTC. Its translation is CASSFAGARYNEQFF.

The sample holds a few counts of this clonotype. V is TRBV14 and J is TRBJ2-1, with no clear D. With 1 base removed from V and 0 bases from J, the gap between germline ends came to 10 bases. This CDR3 has 16 residues. Germline CDR1 reads SGHDN; CDR2 reads FVKESK. The CDR3 region is CASSQGGLSSYNEQFF. The CDR3, as DNA: TGTGCCAGCAGCCAAGGCGGATTAAGCTCCTACAATGAGCAGTTCTTC. Together with reference TRBV14 and TRBJ2-1, the CDR3 gives the full variable domain: EAGVTQFPSHSVIEKGQTVTLRCDPISGHDNLYWYRRVMGKEIKFLLHFVKESKQDESGMPNNRFLAERTGGTYSTLKVQPAELEDSGVYFCASSQGGLSSYNEQFFGPGTRLTVL.

J is TRBJ2-7 and V is TRBV29-1; TRBD2 agrees at 12 bases. Germline CDR1 and CDR2: SQVTM and ANQGSEA. The CDR3 consists of 14 residues. Trimming removed 6 bases from V and 5 bases from J; junction bases left unmatched: 8. The CDR3 DNA reads as TGCAGCGTGAGGGCCCTAGCGGGAGGGCACGAGCAGTACTTC. This sequence encodes CSVRALAGGHEQYF.

The rearrangement joins TRBV12-3 or TRBV12-4 to TRBJ2-1; possible D gene TRBD2, 5 bases. The length of the CDR3 is 15 residues. Trimming stripped 6 bases from V and 2 bases from J, with 14 bases between. For the CDR3, the DNA is TGTGCCAGCAGGACAACCCAGCGGACCTACAATGAGCAGTTCTTC. It codes for CASRTTQRTYNEQFF.

The chain joins TRBV7-2 to TRBJ1-1; D possibly corresponds to TRBD1 (5 bases). Germline V lookup: CDR1 SGHTA, CDR2 FQGNSA. CDR3 length equals 12 residues. Deletions cut 5 bases from V and 7 bases from J, with 11 bases between. CDR3 loop: CASSAHRYEAFF. The CDR3 DNA reads as TGTGCCAGCAGCGCTCACAGGTATGAAGCTTTCTTT.

This clonotype was seen a handful of times. Here the CDR3 reads CSASPQGRNQPQHF. The CDR3 nucleotides read TGCAGTGCTAGCCCACAGGGGAGGAATCAGCCCCAGCATTTT. This chain uses TRBV20-1 with TRBJ1-5, with 7 bases lining up with TRBD1. V dropped 3 bases and J dropped 4; count of bases not matched to a gene: 6. In germline, CDR1 is DFQATT, CDR2 SNEGSKA (reference sequence). The CDR3 contains 14 residues.

Many counts were recorded for this clonotype. The chain recombines TRBV11-2 with TRBJ2-1, with D perhaps being TRBD1 or TRBD2 (6 bases each). Trimming removed 11 bases at V and 10 bases at J, with 18 bases between. This CDR3 has 12 residues. The germline V gene encodes CDR1 SGHAT and CDR2 FQNNGV. The CDR3 here is CAWGAGPKEQFF. The CDR3 DNA reads TGTGCCTGGGGGGCGGGACCAAAGGAGCAGTTCTTC. The full variable domain, rest sourced from reference TRBV11-2 and TRBJ2-1, is EAGVAQSPRYKIIEKRQSVAFWCNPISGHATLYWYQQILGQGPKLLIQFQNNGVVDDSQLPKDRFSAERLKGVDSTLKIQPAKLEDSAVYLCAWGAGPKEQFFGPGTRLTVL.

This clonotype was counted a few times. The V gene is TRBV7-2, the J gene TRBJ2-5; unclear D gene. The CDR3 runs 14 residues. CDR1 is SGHTA, CDR2 FQGNSA, per germline. V lost 2 bases to trimming and J lost 1 base, with 8 bases between them. The CDR3 protein is CASSLKIGQETQYF. CDR3 bases: TGTGCCAGCAGCTTAAAGATAGGCCAAGAGACCCAGTACTTC. The full variable domain, with the rest looked up from reference TRBV7-2 and TRBJ2-5, is GAGVSQSPSNKVTEKGKDVELRCDPISGHTALYWYRQSLGQGLEFLIYFQGNSAPDKSGLPSDRFSAERTGGSVSTLTIQRTQQEDSAVYLCASSLKIGQETQYFGPGTRLLVL.

The table lists this clonotype with many counts. V gene TRBV28 combines with J gene TRBJ2-7; TRBD1 aligns across 7 bases. The trim removed 7 bases at V and 0 bases at J, leaving 9 bases unmatched. Germline-derived CDR1 and CDR2 are MDHEN and SYDVKM. This CDR3 has 15 residues. The CDR3, as DNA: TGTGCCAGCACTTACCCGGGACAGAGCTCCTACGAGCAGTACTTC. Translation gives CASTYPGQSSYEQYF.

This clonotype was counted a few times. The chain has TRBV3-1 and TRBJ2-6; 10 bases are a match to TRBD1. Trimming removed 2 bases from V and 4 bases from J; junction bases left unmatched: 11. The CDR3 contains 19 residues. Germline CDR1 is LGHDT and CDR2 is YNNKEL (reference sequence). The CDR3 is CASSQRPGTGVLGANVLTF. CDR3 DNA sequence: TGTGCCAGCAGCCAACGACCTGGGACAGGGGTTCTGGGGGCCAACGTCCTGACTTTC.